Reported below is one T cell receptor (beta chain). TCRdb reprocessed the RT-PCR reads with MiXCR, giving one entry per CDR3 protein. The sample comprises roughly 940,000 distinct CDR3 sequences, 15% to 20% of which are singletons, and 5% to 7.5% rests with the top ten. The V gene's germline CDR1 is MNHEY and CDR2 SMNVEV (reference sequence). Germline trimming cut 6 bases from V and 1 base from J; bases unmatched to any gene: 3. This CDR3 has 13 amino acids. The sample belongs to a study of patients and donors after allogeneic stem cell transplantation. The TCR comes from a human donor who was either an allogeneic HSCT recipient or a stem cell or donor lymphocyte infusion donor (not recorded which). It is not recorded whose cells these are; they may come from a transplant donor. The rearrangement uses TRBV27 and TRBJ2-7; 7 bases agree with TRBD1. Sequenced material: blood, either unsorted or a sorted T cell fraction (not recorded which). The DNA of the CDR3 is TGTGCCAGCAGGACAGGGAATTCCTACGAGCAGTACTTC. This translates into CASRTGNSYEQYF.